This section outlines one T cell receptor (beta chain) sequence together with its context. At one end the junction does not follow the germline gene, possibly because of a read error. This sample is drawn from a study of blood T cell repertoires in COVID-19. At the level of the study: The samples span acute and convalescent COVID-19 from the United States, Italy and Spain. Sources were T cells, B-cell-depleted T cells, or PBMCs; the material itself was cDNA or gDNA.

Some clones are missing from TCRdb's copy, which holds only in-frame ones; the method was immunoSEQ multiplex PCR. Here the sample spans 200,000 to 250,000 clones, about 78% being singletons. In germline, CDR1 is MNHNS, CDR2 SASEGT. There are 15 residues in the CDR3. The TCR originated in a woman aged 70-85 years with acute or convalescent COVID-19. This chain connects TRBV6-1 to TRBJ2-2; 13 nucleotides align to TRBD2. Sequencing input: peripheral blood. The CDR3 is CASSEGLAGAGELFF. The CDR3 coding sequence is TGTGCCAGCAGCGAAGGACTAGCGGGAGCAGGGGAGCTGTTTTTT.